This T cell receptor (beta chain) was found in a study of T cells expressing NK-cell markers. Study background: The authors sequenced eight donors, of whom seven were HCMV-seropositive and one was seronegative. Overall study results and limits: The CD3+CD56-NKG2C+ fraction was also led by these clonotypes in a handful of donors. It remained uncertain whether the expanded NKG2C+ T cell clones were specific for HCMV antigens.

With UMIs, 5'RACE template switching was used to make TCR beta cDNA. Reprocessing the 5' RACE reads, TCRdb reports a single entry for every CDR3 protein and omits DNA. Here the sample table reports some 340,000 distinct CDR3 sequences. The CDR3 covers 14 residues. The germline V gene has CDR1 SGHRS and CDR2 YFSETQ. Turning to this clonotype: Its antigen is unidentified.

The chain carries TRBV5-1 and TRBJ2-1; the TRBD2 assignment by TCRdb is unverifiable without DNA. The clonotype was recovered from a man aged 18-69 years in good health. Sequencing input: blood T cells: a sorted CD56 or NKG2C T cell subset, CD4+ or CD8+ T cells, or bulk PBMC T cells (not recorded which). The CDR3 protein is CASSLQGLADEQFF.